This T cell receptor (beta chain) was recovered during a study of OX40 agonist ivuxolimab in advanced cancers. Produced via immunoSEQ multiplex PCR; TCRdb's table is partial and in-frame only. This table holds around 53,000 clones, about 88% found once. The V and J ends lost 5 bases and 4 bases, in that order; junction bases with no gene match: 4. This CDR3 has 16 residues. Germline CDR1 SNHLY, CDR2 FYNNEI. The timepoints at which blood was sampled were baseline, cycle 4 day 1, and cycle 7 day 1. Study results and limitations: Low levels of normalized T-cell clonal expansion also appeared in some nonresponders. What antigens the expanded peripheral T cells recognized was never established.

This clone was seen a single time. What it recognizes is unknown. This TCR derives from an adult with an advanced solid tumor such as melanoma, head and neck, liver or kidney cancer. Sample: CD4+ or CD8+ T cells sorted from blood, taken in a trial of the OX40 agonist ivuxolimab. The genes are TRBV2 and TRBJ2-3; TRBD2 matches 15 bases. The CDR3 DNA follows: TGTGCCAGCAGTACCCGGACTAGCGGGAGGGCAGATACGCAGTATTTT. Translation: CASSTRTSGRADTQYF.